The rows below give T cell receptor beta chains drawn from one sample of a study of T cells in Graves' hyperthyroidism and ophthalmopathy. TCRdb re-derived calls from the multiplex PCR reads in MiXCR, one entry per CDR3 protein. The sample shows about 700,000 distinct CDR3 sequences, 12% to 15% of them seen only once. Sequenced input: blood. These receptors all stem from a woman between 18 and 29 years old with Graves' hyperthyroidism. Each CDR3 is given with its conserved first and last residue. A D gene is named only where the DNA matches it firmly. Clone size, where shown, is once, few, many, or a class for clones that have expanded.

cdr3_aa: CAWSVRNAAYEQYF; cdr3_nt: TGTGCCTGGAGTGTACGAAACGCCGCCTACGAGCAGTACTTC; clone_size: NA; d_call: NA; j_call: TRBJ2-7; v_call: TRBV30
cdr3_aa: CASSSTSAVLKLFF; cdr3_nt: TGTGCCAGTAGTAGTACTAGCGCGGTCCTGAAGCTGTTTTTT; clone_size: NA; d_call: TRBD2; j_call: TRBJ2-2; v_call: TRBV19
cdr3_aa: CSVEDPRKANYGYTF; cdr3_nt: TGCAGCGTTGAAGATCCCAGGAAAGCTAACTATGGCTACACCTTC; clone_size: many; d_call: NA; j_call: TRBJ1-2; v_call: TRBV29-1
cdr3_aa: CSATSRTGGELFF; cdr3_nt: TGCAGTGCTACCTCACGGACGGGCGGGGAGCTGTTTTTT; clone_size: many; d_call: NA; j_call: TRBJ2-2; v_call: TRBV20-1
cdr3_aa: CASSSYLAEEETQYF; cdr3_nt: TGTGCCAGCAGCTCCTACCTAGCGGAGGAAGAGACCCAGTACTTC; clone_size: many; d_call: TRBD2; j_call: TRBJ2-5; v_call: TRBV11-2
cdr3_aa: CATSDWGAGGDWDNEQFF; cdr3_nt: TGTGCCACCAGTGATTGGGGGGCAGGGGGCGATTGGGACAATGAGCAGTTCTTC; clone_size: many; d_call: TRBD1; j_call: TRBJ2-1; v_call: TRBV24-1
cdr3_aa: CASSLSGRPGKAFF; cdr3_nt: TGTGCCAGCAGCCTTTCGGGGAGGCCTGGCAAAGCTTTCTTT; clone_size: many; d_call: NA; j_call: TRBJ1-1; v_call: TRBV27
cdr3_aa: CASSLPGLIDEQFF; cdr3_nt: TGTGCCAGCAGCTTACCGGGACTAATCGATGAGCAGTTCTTC; clone_size: many; d_call: TRBD2; j_call: TRBJ2-1; v_call: TRBV7-2
cdr3_aa: CASSLGWDRDIQYF; cdr3_nt: TGTGCCAGCAGCTTAGGCTGGGACAGAGACATTCAGTACTTC; clone_size: many; d_call: TRBD1; j_call: TRBJ2-4; v_call: TRBV11-2
cdr3_aa: CASSLGRDRGYNEQFF; cdr3_nt: TGTGCCAGCAGCTTAGGGAGGGACAGGGGCTACAATGAGCAGTTCTTC; clone_size: few; d_call: TRBD1; j_call: TRBJ2-1; v_call: TRBV7-6
cdr3_aa: CAWSVGGFGNQPQHF; cdr3_nt: TGTGCCTGGAGTGTAGGGGGCTTCGGCAATCAGCCCCAGCATTTT; clone_size: many; d_call: TRBD1; j_call: TRBJ1-5; v_call: TRBV30